Sequencing of this TCR beta chain was carried out in a study of vaccination effects on CD4 cells after COVID-19. Study-level background: Expansion with viral peptide pools was applied to antigen-specific CD4+ T cells by the ViraFEST assay prior to sequencing. Supplemented with 9.5 to 10 IU/ml IL-2 and 7.5 to 10 ug/ml peptides, more than 1.5 million PBMC per well were kept in culture.

Points on this clone: Its antigen is unknown.

Libraries were prepared by immunoSEQ multiplex PCR; TCRdb keeps only in-frame clonotypes and omits some of them. The sample includes tens of thousands of clones, around 80% seen only once; the top ten take roughly 3.6%. It was after approximately 11 days of culture that CD4+ T cells were isolated. The person had PCR-confirmed SARS-CoV-2 infection between March and December 2020. It was two doses of either the BNT162b2 or mRNA-1273 vaccine that participants received. In the cultures, half the medium was exchanged for IL-2 medium on days 3 and 7. The CDR3 consists of 13 residues. The ends were cut back, 5 bases at V and 5 bases at J, with 12 bases in the middle. The V gene's germline CDR1 is KGHSH and CDR2 LQKENI.

Source: CD4+ T cells from PBMCs cultured without peptide, taken after COVID-19 vaccination. This receptor was taken from a human donor who had a prior SARS-CoV-2 infection. This chain uses TRBV18 with TRBJ1-2; a possible D gene is TRBD1 (6 bases). DNA of the CDR3: TGTGCCAGCTCAGAAACAGGGAGATATGGCTACACCTTC. Translation gives CASSETGRYGYTF.